One and the same sample provided the 17 T cell receptor beta chains below, sequenced in a study of cytomegalovirus exposure and HLA in healthy donors. Assay: immunoSEQ multiplex PCR; the TCRdb copy retains only in-frame clones and omits some. Of 200,000 to 250,000 clones in the sample, roughly 84% were seen once. The sequenced sample was PBMCs. The receptors stem from a woman aged 18-30 years in good health and CMV-seropositive.

The chain joins TRBV28 to TRBJ2-6; 8 nucleotides align to TRBD2. This CDR3 is built from 16 residues. Trimming at V came to 9 bases and at J to 0 bases, leaving 7 bases not matched to a gene. CDR1 MDHEN and CDR2 SYDVKM come from the germline V gene. This CDR3 reads CASGLAGFSGANVLTF. DNA of the CDR3: TGTGCCAGTGGGCTAGCGGGTTTCTCTGGGGCCAACGTCCTGACTTTC.

The V call is TRBV5-6, the J call TRBJ2-3; D possibly corresponds to TRBD1 (6 bases). The CDR3 length is 12 residues. Trimming pared 4 bases from V and 10 bases from J, leaving 13 bases between. Germline CDR1 SGHDT, CDR2 YYEEEE. The CDR3 DNA is TGTGCCAGCAGCGCCGGACAGTCCGCGCAGTATTTT. This sequence encodes CASSAGQSAQYF.

The V gene is TRBV29-1, the J gene TRBJ2-7; 9 bases are a match to TRBD1. This CDR3 is 13 amino acids long. Germline V gives CDR1 SQVTM, CDR2 ANQGSEA. The trim removed 7 bases at V and 5 bases at J, leaving 9 bases unmatched. CDR3 sequence reads: CSAAGTGRHEQYF. CDR3 in DNA: TGCAGCGCTGCCGGGACAGGGCGGCACGAGCAGTACTTC.

The chain links TRBV20-1 to TRBJ2-5; D is uncertain. V was pared by 6 bases and J by 4 bases, with 9 bases between. The germline gives CDR1 DFQATT, CDR2 SNEGSKA (reference sequence). The CDR3 contains 11 residues. The CDR3 region is CSAAPGETQYF. The CDR3 DNA reads as TGCAGTGCCGCCCCCGGAGAGACCCAGTACTTC.

The gene calls are TRBV29-1 and TRBJ2-5; 9 bases fit TRBD2. Germline assignment: CDR1 SQVTM and CDR2 ANQGSEA. V gave up 7 bases and J gave up 1 base; unmatched junction bases: 19. The CDR3 loop spans 18 amino acids. Here the CDR3 DNA reads TGCAGCGCCCTTGGGGCTAGCGGGACTTTGATTCTCCAAGAGACCCAGTACTTC. Encoded protein: CSALGASGTLILQETQYF.

This clone was observed once. This chain joins TRBV2 and TRBJ2-6, with 10 positions matching TRBD2. Trimming cost V 1 base and J 1 base; bases outside gene matches: 10. The CDR3 sequence is 20 residues long. In germline, CDR1 is SNHLY, CDR2 FYNNEI. The CDR3 bases are TGTGCCAGCAGTGAAGTCTTTGTTGGAGCGGGGGGGTCTGGGGCCAACGTCCTGACTTTC. Its translation is CASSEVFVGAGGSGANVLTF.

The chain combines TRBV4-1 with TRBJ2-7, with D perhaps TRBD1 (7 bases). Germline assignment: CDR1 MGHRA and CDR2 YSYEKL. This CDR3 is 15 amino acids long. Trimming cost V 4 bases and J 0 bases, with 13 bases left between them. CDR3 coding DNA: TGCGCCAGCAGCCCCATGCGGGACAGCTCCTACGAGCAGTACTTC. Its translation is CASSPMRDSSYEQYF.

The chain employs TRBV7-3 and TRBJ1-2; D possibly corresponds to TRBD1 (5 bases). This CDR3 is 14 amino acids long. Trimming left V 4 bases short and J 4 bases short, with 13 bases between. Germline lookup yields CDR1 SGHTA and CDR2 FQGTGA. In nucleotides, the CDR3 is TGTGCCAGCAGCTCCGACGGGACTCCCTATGGCTACACCTTC. Its translation is CASSSDGTPYGYTF.

The CDR3 here is CAWRLAAPGNTIYF. The CDR3 DNA is TGTGCCTGGAGACTGGCGGCACCTGGAAACACCATATATTTT. The genes are TRBV30 and TRBJ1-3; D is undetermined. V was trimmed by 3 bases and J by 2 bases, leaving 11 bases between them. Germline V gene data show CDR1 as GTSNPN and CDR2 as SVGIG (reference sequence). The CDR3 runs to 14 residues. The full variable domain, rest sourced from reference TRBV30 and TRBJ1-3, is SQTIHQWPATLVQPVGSPLSLECTVEGTSNPNLYWYRQAAGRGLQLLFYSVGIGQISSEVPQNLSASRPQDRQFILSSKKLLLSDSGFYLCAWRLAAPGNTIYFGEGSWLTVV.

The rearrangement joins TRBV18 to TRBJ2-3; weak D call: TRBD2 (6 bases). V lost 6 bases and J 5 bases, leaving 15 bases between the germline ends. Germline loops: CDR1 KGHSH, CDR2 LQKENI. The CDR3 runs to 14 residues. DNA of the CDR3: TGTGCCAGCTCCTCCGGGAGTGGGGGAGATACGCAGTATTTT. It specifies CASSSGSGGDTQYF.

V and J are TRBV6-5 and TRBJ2-7; D uncertain. Germline V gene sequence: CDR1 MNHEY, CDR2 SVGAGI. The CDR3 spans 13 residues. V was trimmed by 2 bases and J by 2 bases, leaving 7 bases between them. In DNA, the CDR3 is TGTGCCAGCAGTTACGGCATAACCTACGAGCAGTACTTC. This codes for CASSYGITYEQYF.

This clone was found once. This chain joins TRBV18 and TRBJ2-1; 9 nucleotides align to TRBD2. Germline CDR1 is KGHSH and CDR2 is LQKENI. This CDR3 has 15 residues. V trimming: 4 bases; J trimming: 5 bases; junction bases outside the gene matches: 6. Here the CDR3 reads CASSHGTSNNNEQFF. The CDR3 DNA is TGTGCCAGCTCACACGGGACTAGCAATAACAATGAGCAGTTCTTC. Using reference TRBV18 and TRBJ2-1 for the parts outside the CDR3, the full variable domain is NAGVMQNPRHLVRRRGQEARLRCSPMKGHSHVYWYRQLPEEGLKFMVYLQKENIIDESGMPKERFSAEFPKEGPSILRIQQVVRGDSAAYFCASSHGTSNNNEQFFGPGTRLTVL.

The chain couples TRBV28 to TRBJ1-4; TRBD1 matches at 8 bases. CDR1 is MDHEN and CDR2 is SYDVKM in the germline V gene. Trimming removed 6 bases from V and 2 bases from J; junction bases left unmatched: 5. CDR3 length equals 15 residues. DNA for the CDR3: TGTGCCAGCAGCCCTGGGACAGGTACTAATGAAAAACTGTTTTTT. Translating gives CASSPGTGTNEKLFF.

CDR3 region: CASSLTSGSVRDTQYF. The CDR3 nucleotides are TGTGCCAGCAGCCTGACTAGCGGGAGTGTACGAGATACGCAGTATTTT. This sequence joins TRBV13 and TRBJ2-3; TRBD2 agrees at 12 bases. CDR3 length: 16 amino acids. The germline CDR1 and CDR2 sequences are PRHDT and FYEKMQ (reference sequence). The V and J ends lost 5 bases and 5 bases, in that order; junction bases with no gene match: 8.

CDR3 amino acids: CASSLTWSYNEQFF. The CDR3 nucleotides are TGTGCCAGCTCCCTTACGTGGAGCTACAATGAGCAGTTCTTC. The chain links TRBV6-6 to TRBJ2-1; D unclear. The CDR3 covers 14 residues. Germline V CDR1 and CDR2: MNHNY, SVGAGI (reference sequence). The germline V and J ends were trimmed by 8 bases and 3 bases, with 14 bases remaining between them.

The chain has TRBV19 and TRBJ1-2; 10 positions match TRBD1. Trimming at V came to 7 bases and at J to 4 bases, leaving 15 bases not matched to a gene. This CDR3 is built from 17 residues. Germline CDR1 and CDR2: LNHDA and SQIVND (reference sequence). CDR3 DNA sequence: TGTGCCAGTAAGGTGTGGGGACAGGGGAGAGAATCCTATGGCTACACCTTC. Translated, it gives CASKVWGQGRESYGYTF. Drawing the rest from reference TRBV19 and TRBJ1-2, the complete variable domain is DGGITQSPKYLFRKEGQNVTLSCEQNLNHDAMYWYRQDPGQGLRLIYYSQIVNDFQKGDIAEGYSVSREKKESFPLTVTSAQKNPTAFYLCASKVWGQGRESYGYTFGSGTRLTVV.

As to this clone: Because the CDR3's place on the DNA is in doubt, the DNA is left out and the CDR3 is given as listed by TCRdb. The chain employs TRBV6-5 and TRBJ2-7; TRBD2 was called by the table and not checked on the DNA. Germline values: CDR1 MNHEY, CDR2 SVGAGI. The CDR3 has 14 residues if both end residues are counted. The CDR3 loop reads CASSSGRGAYEQYF.